The source of this TCR beta chain is a study of T cell clonality in common variable immunodeficiency. Profiling relied on immunoSEQ multiplex PCR, and the TCRdb table lists in-frame clones only, not all of them. The sample includes about 42,000 clones, none of them occurring once. The sample holds many counts of this clone. The DNA ends 3 residues before the CDR3 does, and the rest of the CDR3 is filled in from the germline J gene. Other DNA variants within this sample encode the same CDR3. V dropped 11 bases and J dropped 0 bases, with 13 bases sitting between them. This CDR3 comprises 13 residues. Germline V CDR1 and CDR2: SNHLY, FYNNEI.

The clonotype was recovered from a person aged 18 to 75 in good health. Input material: peripheral blood mononuclear cells. The rearrangement links TRBV2 to TRBJ1-1; D gene ambiguous. The part of the CDR3 DNA that was read is TGTGCCTCACAGAGCTTCATGAACACTGAA. It encodes CASQSFMNTE. The CDR3 reads in full as CASQSFMNTEAFF. The variable domain in full, with the rest retrieved from reference TRBV2 and TRBJ1-1, is EPEVTQTPSHQVTQMGQEVILRCVPISNHLYFYWYRQILGQKVEFLVSFYNNEISEKSEIFDDQFSVERPDGSNFTLKIRSTKLEDSAMYFCASQSFMNTEAFFGQGTRLTVV.